This T cell receptor (beta chain) was profiled in a study of blood T cell repertoires in COVID-19. The repertoire was sequenced with immunoSEQ multiplex PCR; TCRdb's copy has only in-frame clones and lacks some. The sample has about 370,000 clones, around 92% seen once. CDR1 is MNHNS, CDR2 SASEGT, per germline. V was trimmed by 5 bases and J by 2 bases, leaving 16 bases between them. The CDR3 sequence is 15 residues long. The receptor was derived from a woman between 25 and 40 years old with COVID-19, enrolled during active disease. The chain joins TRBV6-1 to TRBJ2-7; a weak D match, TRBD1 (5 bases). The sequencing sample was made of peripheral blood. CDR3: CASSPQGSPPYEQYV. CDR3 DNA sequence: TGTGCCAGCAGTCCCCAGGGCAGTCCACCCTACGAGCAGTACGTC.